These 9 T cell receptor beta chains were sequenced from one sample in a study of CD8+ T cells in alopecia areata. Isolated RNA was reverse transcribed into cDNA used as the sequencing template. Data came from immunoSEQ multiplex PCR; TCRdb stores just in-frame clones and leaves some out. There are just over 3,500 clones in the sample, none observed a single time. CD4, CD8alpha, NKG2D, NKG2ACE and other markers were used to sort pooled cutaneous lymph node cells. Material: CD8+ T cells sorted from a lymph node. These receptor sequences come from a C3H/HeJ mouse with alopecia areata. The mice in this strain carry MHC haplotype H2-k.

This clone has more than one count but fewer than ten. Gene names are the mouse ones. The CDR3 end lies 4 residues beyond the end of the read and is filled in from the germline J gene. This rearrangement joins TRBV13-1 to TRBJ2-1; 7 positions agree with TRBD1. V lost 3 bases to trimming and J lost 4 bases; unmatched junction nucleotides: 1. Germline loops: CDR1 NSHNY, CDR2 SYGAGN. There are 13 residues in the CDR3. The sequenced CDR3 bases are TGTGCCAGCAGTGGGGACAGATATGCT. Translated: CASSGDRYA. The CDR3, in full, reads CASSGDRYAEQFF.

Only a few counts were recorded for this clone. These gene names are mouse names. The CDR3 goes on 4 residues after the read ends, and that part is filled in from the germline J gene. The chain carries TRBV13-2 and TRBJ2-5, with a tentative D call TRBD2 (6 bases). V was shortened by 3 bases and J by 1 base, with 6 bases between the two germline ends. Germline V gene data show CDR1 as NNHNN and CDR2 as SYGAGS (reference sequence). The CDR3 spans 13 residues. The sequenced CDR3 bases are TGTGCCAGCGGTGCTGGGGACCAAGAC. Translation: CASGAGDQD. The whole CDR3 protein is CASGAGDQDTQYF.

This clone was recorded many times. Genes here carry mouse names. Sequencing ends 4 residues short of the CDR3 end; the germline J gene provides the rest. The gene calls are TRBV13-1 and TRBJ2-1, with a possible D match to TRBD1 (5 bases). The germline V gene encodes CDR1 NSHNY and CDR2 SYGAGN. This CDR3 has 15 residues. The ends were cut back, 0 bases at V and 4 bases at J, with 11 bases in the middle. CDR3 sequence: CASSDGQGGYAEQFF. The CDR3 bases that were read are TGTGCCAGCAGTGATGGGCAGGGCGGGTATGCT.

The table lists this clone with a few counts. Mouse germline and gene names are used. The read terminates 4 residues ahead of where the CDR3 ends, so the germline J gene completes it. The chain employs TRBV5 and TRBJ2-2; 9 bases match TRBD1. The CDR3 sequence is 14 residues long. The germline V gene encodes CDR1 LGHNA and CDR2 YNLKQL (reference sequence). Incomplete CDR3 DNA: TGTGCCAGCAGCCCGTCCGGGACAGGGGGG. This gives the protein CASSPSGTGG. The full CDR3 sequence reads CASSPSGTGGQLYF.

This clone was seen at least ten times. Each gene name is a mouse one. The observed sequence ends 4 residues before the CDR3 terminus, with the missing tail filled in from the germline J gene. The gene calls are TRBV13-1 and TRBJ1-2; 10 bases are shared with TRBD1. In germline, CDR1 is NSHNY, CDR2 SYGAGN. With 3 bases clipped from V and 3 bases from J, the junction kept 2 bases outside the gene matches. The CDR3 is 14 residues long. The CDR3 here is CASSGQGADSDYTF. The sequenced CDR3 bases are TGTGCCAGCAGTGGACAGGGGGCGGACTCC.

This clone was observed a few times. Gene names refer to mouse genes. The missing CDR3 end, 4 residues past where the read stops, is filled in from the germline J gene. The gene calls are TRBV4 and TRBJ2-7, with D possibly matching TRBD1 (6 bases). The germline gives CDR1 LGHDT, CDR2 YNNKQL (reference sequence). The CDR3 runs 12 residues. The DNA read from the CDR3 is TGTGCCAGCAGCCTGACAGGATAT. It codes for CASSLTGY. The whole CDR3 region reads CASSLTGYEQYF.

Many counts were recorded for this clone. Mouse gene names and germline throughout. CDR3 sequence: CASMTGGARGTGQLYF. The CDR3 bases that were read are TGTGCCAGCATGACTGGGGGGGCGCGAGGCACCGGG. This chain joins TRBV13-3 and TRBJ2-2, with 12 bases aligning to TRBD2. The observed sequence ends 4 residues before the CDR3 terminus, with the missing tail filled in from the germline J gene. V shed 6 bases, J shed 4 bases, and the junction held 7 bases outside the gene matches. The CDR3 totals 16 residues. The V gene's germline CDR1 is NNHDY and CDR2 SYVADS.

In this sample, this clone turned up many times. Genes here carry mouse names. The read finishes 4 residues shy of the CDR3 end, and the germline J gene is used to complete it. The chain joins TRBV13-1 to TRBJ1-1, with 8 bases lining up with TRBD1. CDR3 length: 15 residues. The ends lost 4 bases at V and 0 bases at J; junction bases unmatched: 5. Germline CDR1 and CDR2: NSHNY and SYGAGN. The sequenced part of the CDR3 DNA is TGTGCCAGCAGTCTCAGGGGGCCTGCAAACACA. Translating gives CASSLRGPANT. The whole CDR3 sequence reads CASSLRGPANTEVFF.

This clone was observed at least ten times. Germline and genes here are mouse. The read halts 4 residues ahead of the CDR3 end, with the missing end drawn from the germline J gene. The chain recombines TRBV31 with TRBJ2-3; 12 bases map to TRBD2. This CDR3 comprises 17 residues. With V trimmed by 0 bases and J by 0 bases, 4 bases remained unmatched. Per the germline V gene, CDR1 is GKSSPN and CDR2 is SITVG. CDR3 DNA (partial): TGTGCCTGGAGTCTAAAGGACTGGGGGGGGAGTGCAGAA. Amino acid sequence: CAWSLKDWGGSAE. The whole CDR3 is CAWSLKDWGGSAETLYF. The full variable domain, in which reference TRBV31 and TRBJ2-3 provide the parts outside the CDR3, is AQTIHQWPVAEIKAVGSPLSLGCTIKGKSSPNLYWYWQATGGTLQQLFYSITVGQVESVVQLNLSASRPKDDQFILSTEKLLLSHSGFYLCAWSLKDWGGSAETLYFGSGTRLTVL.